These 24 T cell receptor beta chains were all obtained from the same sample, sequenced in a study of CD8 T cells in Susac syndrome. With random hexamers, roughly 0.45 to 1 ug RNA was reverse transcribed. TCRdb reprocessed the immunoSEQ multiplex PCR reads via MiXCR and lists one record per CDR3 protein. Here the sample spans some 450,000 distinct CDR3 sequences, 75% to 90% being singletons. Sequencing was done on a sample of CD8+ T cells from PBMCs. The receptors shown here come from a human donor with multiple sclerosis.

The chain carries TRBV29-1 and TRBJ2-7; D gene unclear. Germline V gives CDR1 SQVTM, CDR2 ANQGSEA. The CDR3 spans 12 residues. V lost 2 bases to trimming and J lost 1 base, with 6 bases between them. This CDR3 reads CSVEMGSYEQYF. CDR3 nucleotide sequence: TGCAGCGTTGAAATGGGGTCCTACGAGCAGTACTTC.

The rearrangement uses TRBV7-9 and TRBJ2-1; 8 bases line up with TRBD2. Germline V gene data show CDR1 as SEHNR and CDR2 as FQNEAQ (reference sequence). The CDR3 sequence is 12 residues long. Unmatched junction bases numbered 2, after V lost 5 bases and J lost 8 bases. The CDR3 loop is CASSPSGHEQFF. DNA of the CDR3: TGTGCCAGCAGCCCTAGCGGGCATGAGCAGTTCTTC.

The chain employs TRBV5-1 and TRBJ1-6; D unclear. The ends were cut back, 1 base at V and 10 bases at J, with 12 bases in the middle. The CDR3 is 14 residues long. Germline V gene lookup returns CDR1 SGHRS and CDR2 YFSETQ. CDR3 in DNA: TGCGCCAGCAGCTTGAGAGGACTTTGGTCACCCCTCCACTTT. It is translated as CASSLRGLWSPLHF.

V usage is TRBV2 and J usage is TRBJ1-4, with TRBD1 matching over 8 bases. Trimming took 2 bases from V and 5 from J; bases not matched to a gene: 1. Germline lookup yields CDR1 SNHLY and CDR2 FYNNEI. The CDR3 contains 14 residues. In DNA form, the CDR3 reads TGTGCCAGCAGTGAACGGGACAGGAATGAAAAACTGTTTTTT. As protein: CASSERDRNEKLFF.

Only one count was recorded for this clonotype. The chain is built from TRBV27 and TRBJ1-2; D may be TRBD1 (5 bases). V was cut by 0 bases and J by 4 bases, with 9 bases left in between. Germline V CDR1 and CDR2: MNHEY, SMNVEV (reference sequence). This CDR3 is built from 14 residues. CDR3 sequence (DNA): TGTGCCAGCAGTTTATCGGGGCAGGCCTATGGCTACACCTTC. It codes for CASSLSGQAYGYTF.

Comment on this clonotype: Germline is not matched at one junction end, which may reflect a read error. This sequence joins TRBV5-1 and TRBJ1-2; TRBD1 might be the D (6 bases). The CDR3 has 14 residues. Per germline, CDR1 SGHRS and CDR2 YFSETQ. The CDR3 is CASSFLEATGRTNF. The CDR3 coding sequence is TGCGCCAGCAGCTTCTTGGAGGCGACAGGCCGAACCAACTTC.

The V and J genes are TRBV6-2 or TRBV6-3 and TRBJ2-1, with 8 bases aligning to TRBD2. V gave up 4 bases and J gave up 5 bases; unmatched junction bases: 4. There are 14 residues in the CDR3. Germline assignment: CDR1 MNHEY and CDR2 SVGEGT. The CDR3 is CASSLAGRNNEQFF. CDR3 sequence (DNA): TGTGCCAGCAGTTTAGCGGGGAGAAACAATGAGCAGTTCTTC.

V is TRBV20-1 and J is TRBJ1-1; TRBD1 agrees at 7 bases. This CDR3 contains 10 residues. The trim removed 4 bases at V and 8 bases at J, leaving 1 base unmatched. CDR1 DFQATT and CDR2 SNEGSKA come from the germline V gene (reference sequence). CDR3 nucleotide sequence: TGCAGTGCTATACAGGGGGAAGCTTTCTTT. Residues: CSAIQGEAFF.

CDR3 loop: CASSLDSVSAGSGNTIYF. The CDR3 nucleotides are TGCGCCAGCAGCTTGGATTCGGTCAGCGCCGGCTCTGGAAACACCATATATTTT. The chain recombines TRBV5-1 with TRBJ1-3; D ambiguous. Germline V CDR1 and CDR2: SGHRS, YFSETQ. Trimming pared 0 bases from V and 0 bases from J, leaving 16 bases between. CDR3 length equals 18 residues.

This clonotype showed up just a few times. The chain joins TRBV4-1 to TRBJ1-1; D is ambiguous. Germline V CDR1 and CDR2: MGHRA, YSYEKL. The germline V and J ends were trimmed by 4 bases and 3 bases, with 15 bases remaining between them. The CDR3 extends over 15 amino acids. In nucleotides, the CDR3 is TGCGCCAGCAGCCCGCCAAACTCAGAGGACACTGAAGCTTTCTTT. Its protein is CASSPPNSEDTEAFF.

With respect to this clonotype: Mismatch with germline at one junction end may stem from a read error. DNA for the CDR3: TGTGCCAGCAGTGGGGGCCAGGTCGTGCCCACTGGAGCTTTCTTT. Amino acid sequence: CASSGGQVVPTGAFF. This chain links TRBV6-1 with TRBJ1-1; tentatively, D is TRBD1 (5 bases). The germline CDR1 and CDR2 sequences are MNHNS and SASEGT. This CDR3 comprises 15 residues.

The V gene is TRBV12-5, the J gene TRBJ1-1, with 8 bases matching TRBD1. This CDR3 has 12 amino acids. The V segment lost 2 bases and the J segment 7 bases; nucleotides outside the gene matches: 0. The germline V gene has CDR1 LGHNT and CDR2 FRNRAP. CDR3 loop: CASGLTGGEAFF. The CDR3 DNA reads as TGTGCTAGTGGTTTGACAGGGGGTGAAGCTTTCTTT.

This chain connects TRBV29-1 to TRBJ2-5; D possibly corresponds to TRBD1 (6 bases). Trimming cost V 0 bases and J 4 bases, with 15 bases left between them. Germline-derived CDR1 and CDR2 are SQVTM and ANQGSEA. The CDR3 runs 15 residues. This chain's CDR3 is CSVEDLGQGPETQYF. The CDR3 DNA is TGCAGCGTTGAAGATCTGGGGCAGGGGCCAGAGACCCAGTACTTC.

This clonotype was seen just once. The V gene is TRBV20-1, the J gene TRBJ2-2; D remains unclear. The V end was cut by 5 bases, the J end by 0 bases, with 16 bases between. Germline CDR1 and CDR2: DFQATT and SNEGSKA (reference sequence). The CDR3 sequence is 16 residues long. CDR3 bases: TGCAGTGCTTACCATGTGGGATTAACGAACACCGGGGAGCTGTTTTTT. This translates into CSAYHVGLTNTGELFF.

V is TRBV5-4 and J is TRBJ2-3; tentatively, D is TRBD1 (6 bases). Per germline, CDR1 SGHNT and CDR2 YYREEE (reference sequence). The CDR3 is 16 residues long. The V end was cut by 4 bases, the J end by 0 bases, with 15 bases between. CDR3 DNA: TGTGCCAGCAGCCTATCCACAGGGATGAGCACAGATACGCAGTATTTT. Its translation is CASSLSTGMSTDTQYF.

The chain links TRBV24-1 to TRBJ2-2, with D hard to call. Germline CDR1 is KGHDR and CDR2 is SFDVKD. The V end was cut by 4 bases, the J end by 5 bases, with 4 bases between. The CDR3 length is 12 residues. CDR3 sequence reads: CATSEGTGELFF. Here the CDR3 DNA reads TGTGCCACCAGTGAGGGTACCGGGGAGCTGTTTTTT.

This sequence joins TRBV27 and TRBJ1-2, with D maybe TRBD1 (6 bases). The CDR3 is made up of 14 amino acids. Germline V gives CDR1 MNHEY, CDR2 SMNVEV (reference sequence). With 6 bases removed from V and 4 bases from J, the gap between germline ends came to 15 bases. The CDR3, as DNA: TGTGCCAGCAGGCCCCAGGGGTTGTTCTATGGCTACACCTTC. Translated, it gives CASRPQGLFYGYTF.

With respect to this clonotype: The DNA is left out, because the CDR3 cannot be placed on it with certainty; the CDR3 is given as TCRdb lists it. The genes are TRBV12-1 and TRBJ1-5. TRBV12-1 is a pseudogene locus. Including both end residues, the CDR3 is 13 amino acids long. CDR3 loop: CASWGRGSQPQHF.

V gene TRBV19 combines with J gene TRBJ2-5; the match to TRBD1 covers 8 bases. The trim removed 7 bases at V and 5 bases at J, leaving 9 bases unmatched. This CDR3 is 14 amino acids long. Per germline, CDR1 LNHDA and CDR2 SQIVND (reference sequence). CDR3 sequence (DNA): TGTGCCAGTAAGAGGACAGGGCTTAGGGAGACCCAGTACTTC. Protein: CASKRTGLRETQYF. The full variable domain, completed using reference TRBV19 and TRBJ2-5, is DGGITQSPKYLFRKEGQNVTLSCEQNLNHDAMYWYRQDPGQGLRLIYYSQIVNDFQKGDIAEGYSVSREKKESFPLTVTSAQKNPTAFYLCASKRTGLRETQYFGPGTRLLVL.

The J gene is TRBJ1-2, the V gene TRBV21-1; the D call in the table, TRBD1, was not verified against the DNA. TRBV21-1 is a recognized pseudogene. CDR3 length: 14 amino acids. CDR3 DNA: TGTGCCAGCAGCAAAGGGGACGGATACTATGGCTACACCTTC. Translating gives CASSKGDGYYGYTF.

The chain uses TRBV12-5 and TRBJ1-1; no clear D gene. The germline gives CDR1 LGHNT, CDR2 FRNRAP. Trimming removed 0 bases from V and 1 base from J, with 12 bases in between. This CDR3 is 16 amino acids long. In DNA, the CDR3 is TGTGCTAGTGGTTTGGTTATTCGGAGAGGGAACACTGAAGCTTTCTTT. The encoded protein is CASGLVIRRGNTEAFF.

The J gene is TRBJ1-2, the V gene TRBV2; D is uncertain. The CDR3 runs to 14 residues. Germline loops: CDR1 SNHLY, CDR2 FYNNEI. V dropped 3 bases and J dropped 2 bases, with 10 bases sitting between them. CDR3 DNA sequence: TGTGCCAGCAGTGAGATGCCCCAGAACTATGGCTACACCTTC. Translating gives CASSEMPQNYGYTF.

The J gene is TRBJ2-2, the V gene TRBV4-1; 13 bases align to TRBD2. J lost 6 bases, V lost 0 bases, and 7 bases had no gene match. Germline values: CDR1 MGHRA, CDR2 YSYEKL. The CDR3 totals 18 residues. CDR3 protein: CASSQEGWGLAGSGELFF. DNA of the CDR3: TGCGCCAGCAGCCAAGAGGGATGGGGACTAGCGGGATCCGGGGAGCTGTTTTTT.

The rearrangement uses TRBV7-9 and TRBJ2-7; 7 bases fit TRBD1. The V and J ends lost 2 bases and 6 bases, in that order; junction bases with no gene match: 7. Germline CDR1 SEHNR, CDR2 FQNEAQ (reference sequence). This CDR3 spans 14 amino acids. This CDR3 reads CASSLPNRGSEQYF. In nucleotides, the CDR3 is TGTGCCAGCAGCTTACCTAACAGGGGAAGCGAGCAGTACTTC.